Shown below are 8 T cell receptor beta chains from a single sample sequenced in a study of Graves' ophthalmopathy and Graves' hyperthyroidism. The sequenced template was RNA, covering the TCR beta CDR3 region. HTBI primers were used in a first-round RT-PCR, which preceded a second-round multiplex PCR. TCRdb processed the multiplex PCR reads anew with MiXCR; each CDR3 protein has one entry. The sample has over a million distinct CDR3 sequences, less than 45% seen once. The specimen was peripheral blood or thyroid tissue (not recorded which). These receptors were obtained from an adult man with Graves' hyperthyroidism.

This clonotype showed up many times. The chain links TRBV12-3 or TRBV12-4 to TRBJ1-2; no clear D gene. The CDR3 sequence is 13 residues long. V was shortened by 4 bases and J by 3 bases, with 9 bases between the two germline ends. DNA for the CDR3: TGTGCCAGCAGTTCCGACGGAGACTATGGCTACACCTTC. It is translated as CASSSDGDYGYTF.

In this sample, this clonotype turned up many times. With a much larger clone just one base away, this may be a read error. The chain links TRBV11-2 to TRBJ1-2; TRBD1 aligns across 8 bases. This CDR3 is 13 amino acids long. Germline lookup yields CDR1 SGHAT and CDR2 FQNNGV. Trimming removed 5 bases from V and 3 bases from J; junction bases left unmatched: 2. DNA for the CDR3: TGTGCCAGCAGCCAGGACAGGGACTATGGCTACACCTTC. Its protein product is CASSQDRDYGYTF.

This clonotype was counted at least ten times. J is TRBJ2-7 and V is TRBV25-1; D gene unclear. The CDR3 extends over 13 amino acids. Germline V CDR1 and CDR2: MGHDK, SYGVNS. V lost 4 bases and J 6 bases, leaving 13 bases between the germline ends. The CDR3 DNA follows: TGTGCCAGCAGTGGAATCAAATCCGGCGAGCAGTACTTC. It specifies CASSGIKSGEQYF.

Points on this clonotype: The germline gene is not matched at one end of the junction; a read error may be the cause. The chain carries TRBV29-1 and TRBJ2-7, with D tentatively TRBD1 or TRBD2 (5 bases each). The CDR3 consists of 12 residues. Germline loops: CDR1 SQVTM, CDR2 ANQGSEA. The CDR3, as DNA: TGTAGCGTTGAGAGGGGTGGGCACGAGCAGTACTTC. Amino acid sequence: CSVERGGHEQYF.

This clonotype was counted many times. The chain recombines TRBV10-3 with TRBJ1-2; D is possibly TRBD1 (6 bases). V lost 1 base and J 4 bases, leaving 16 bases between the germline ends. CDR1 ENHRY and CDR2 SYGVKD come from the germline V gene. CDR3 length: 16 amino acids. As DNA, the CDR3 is TGTGCCATCAGTGAGTTCCTAGCTGCAGGGGCCTATGGCTACACCTTC. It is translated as CAISEFLAAGAYGYTF.

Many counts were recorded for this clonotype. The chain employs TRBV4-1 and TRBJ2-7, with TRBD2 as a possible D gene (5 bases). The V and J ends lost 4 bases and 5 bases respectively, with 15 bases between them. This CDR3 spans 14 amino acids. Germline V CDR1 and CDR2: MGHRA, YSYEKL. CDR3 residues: CASSREAGADEQYF. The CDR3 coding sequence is TGCGCCAGCAGCCGAGAGGCGGGCGCTGACGAGCAGTACTTC.

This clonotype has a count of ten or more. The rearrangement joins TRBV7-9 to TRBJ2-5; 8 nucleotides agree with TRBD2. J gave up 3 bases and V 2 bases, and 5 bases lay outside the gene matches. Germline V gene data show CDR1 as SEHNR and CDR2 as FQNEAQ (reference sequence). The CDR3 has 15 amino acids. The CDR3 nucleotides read TGTGCCAGCAGCTTACGGGGGGGGATCGAAGAGACCCAGTACTTC. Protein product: CASSLRGGIEETQYF.

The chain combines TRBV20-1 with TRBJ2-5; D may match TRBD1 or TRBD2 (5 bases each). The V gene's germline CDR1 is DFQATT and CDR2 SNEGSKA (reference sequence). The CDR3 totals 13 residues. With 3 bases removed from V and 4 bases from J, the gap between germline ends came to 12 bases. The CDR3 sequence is CSASLTGGETQYF. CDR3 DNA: TGCAGTGCTAGCCTCACTGGGGGAGAGACCCAGTACTTC.